The 24 T cell receptor beta chains presented below share a single source sample, sequenced in a study of T cell clonotyping in hematopoietic cell transplantation. Time point given: recipient sample about 28 days before transplant, after cytoreduction. Measured with immunoSEQ multiplex PCR; TCRdb has only the in-frame clones, and not every one. This table holds 25,000 to 30,000 clones, about 92% found once. This specimen consisted of peripheral blood mononuclear cells, obtained before stem cell transplant. These receptors originate from a man aged 50 to 60 with acute myeloid leukemia. Some clones in this sample may be carry-over from other donors' samples.

V and J are TRBV6-5 and TRBJ1-1; D call uncertain. Trimming removed 2 bases from V and 3 bases from J, with 7 bases in between. The germline gives CDR1 MNHEY, CDR2 SVGAGI. CDR3 length: 13 residues. The chain's CDR3 is CASSYTGDTEAFF. DNA of the CDR3: TGTGCCAGCAGTTACACTGGGGACACTGAAGCTTTCTTT.

The V call is TRBV5-4, the J call TRBJ2-7, with D perhaps assigned TRBD1 or TRBD2 (5 bases each). The CDR3 is 14 residues long. Between the trimmed V and J ends, which lost 0 bases and 5 bases, there was a span of 12 bases. Germline values: CDR1 SGHNT, CDR2 YYREEE (reference sequence). CDR3 amino acids: CASSLAGPPHEQYF. DNA for the CDR3: TGTGCCAGCAGCTTGGCGGGACCCCCCCACGAGCAGTACTTC.

V gene TRBV6-5 combines with J gene TRBJ2-1, with 7 nucleotides matching TRBD2. Germline-derived CDR1 and CDR2 are MNHEY and SVGAGI. With 0 bases clipped from V and 1 base from J, the junction kept 0 bases outside the gene matches. This CDR3 has 15 amino acids. The CDR3: CASSYSGGSYNEQFF. Written as DNA, the CDR3 is TGTGCCAGCAGTTACTCGGGGGGGTCCTACAATGAGCAGTTCTTC.

J is TRBJ2-7 and V is TRBV19, with D perhaps assigned TRBD1 or TRBD2 (5 bases each). Germline values: CDR1 LNHDA, CDR2 SQIVND (reference sequence). V was pared by 7 bases and J by 7 bases, with 20 bases between. The CDR3 spans 14 residues. The CDR3 loop reads CASTPGTASGEQYF. CDR3 sequence (DNA): TGTGCCAGTACCCCTGGGACGGCTTCGGGGGAGCAGTACTTC. The complete variable domain, with remaining parts taken from reference TRBV19 and TRBJ2-7, reads DGGITQSPKYLFRKEGQNVTLSCEQNLNHDAMYWYRQDPGQGLRLIYYSQIVNDFQKGDIAEGYSVSREKKESFPLTVTSAQKNPTAFYLCASTPGTASGEQYFGPGTRLTVT.

The chain couples TRBV30 to TRBJ2-2; 11 bases match TRBD2. Trimming at V came to 7 bases and at J to 1 base, leaving 5 bases not matched to a gene. Germline V CDR1 and CDR2: GTSNPN, SVGIG (reference sequence). CDR3 length equals 15 residues. CDR3 coding DNA: TGTGCCTTAATAGCGGGGGGGAGGAACACCGGGGAGCTGTTTTTT. Translating it yields CALIAGGRNTGELFF.

The rearrangement uses TRBV30 and TRBJ1-3, with a weak D call TRBD1 (6 bases). Trimming took 0 bases from V and 5 from J, leaving 11 bases between them. Germline V gives CDR1 GTSNPN, CDR2 SVGIG (reference sequence). The CDR3 runs 14 residues. The CDR3, as DNA: TGTGCCTGGAGTGTAGTGGGGGCAAGAAACACCATATATTTT. Translation gives CAWSVVGARNTIYF.

In this sample, this clone turned up once. This chain connects TRBV5-6 to TRBJ1-1, with D perhaps TRBD1 (6 bases). Germline V gene sequence: CDR1 SGHDT, CDR2 YYEEEE. This CDR3 region has 15 residues. Trimming stripped 2 bases from V and 0 bases from J, with 11 bases between. CDR3 amino acids: CASSFQTGMNTEAFF. In nucleotides, the CDR3 is TGTGCCAGCAGCTTCCAGACAGGAATGAACACTGAAGCTTTCTTT.

The chain links TRBV2 to TRBJ2-7, with 8 positions matching TRBD1. This CDR3 is 15 amino acids long. The germline V gene encodes CDR1 SNHLY and CDR2 FYNNEI. V lost 4 bases and J lost 2; bases outside the gene matches: 7. The CDR3 sequence is CASSATGQGTYEQYF. As DNA, the CDR3 is TGTGCCAGCAGTGCTACAGGACAGGGTACCTACGAGCAGTACTTC.

This rearrangement joins TRBV5-1 to TRBJ2-3, with a tentative D call TRBD1 (5 bases). Trimming pared 1 base from V and 2 bases from J, leaving 11 bases between. This CDR3 contains 15 residues. Germline loops: CDR1 SGHRS, CDR2 YFSETQ. This chain's CDR3 is CASSLSGRVTDTQYF. The CDR3 nucleotides read TGCGCCAGCAGCTTGTCAGGCAGGGTCACAGATACGCAGTATTTT.

The rearrangement joins TRBV7-9 to TRBJ2-1; TRBD2 might be the D (5 bases). V was cut by 6 bases and J by 5 bases, with 14 bases left in between. The CDR3 is 14 amino acids. Germline-derived CDR1 and CDR2 are SEHNR and FQNEAQ (reference sequence). As DNA, the CDR3 is TGTGCCAGCAGTCCTGGTTTGGAGGACAATGAGCAGTTCTTC. Amino acid sequence: CASSPGLEDNEQFF.

The chain combines TRBV7-2 with TRBJ2-1; 13 nucleotides line up with TRBD2. V was pared by 5 bases and J by 14 bases, with 9 bases of the junction left unmatched. In germline, CDR1 is SGHTA, CDR2 FQGNSA. The CDR3 sequence is 14 residues long. The CDR3 DNA reads TGTGCCAGCAGCGTCGGGACTAGCGGGAAGGTGGAGTTCTTC. As protein: CASSVGTSGKVEFF.

The V and J genes are TRBV5-5 and TRBJ2-7, with 9 positions matching TRBD2. The V gene end was trimmed by 5 bases and the J gene end by 2 bases; junction bases not matched to a gene: 8. CDR3 length equals 15 residues. Germline CDR1 SGHKS, CDR2 YYEKEE (reference sequence). The CDR3 DNA reads as TGTGCCAGCAGGAAGGGCGGGAGGGAAACCTACGAGCAGTACTTC. Protein: CASRKGGRETYEQYF.

The chain combines TRBV6-5 with TRBJ1-1, with TRBD1 matching 10 bases. The ends lost 5 bases at V and 5 bases at J; junction bases unmatched: 2. CDR3 length equals 13 residues. The germline V gene encodes CDR1 MNHEY and CDR2 SVGAGI. CDR3 DNA: TGTGCCAGCAGTCAGGACAGGGGGACTGAAGCTTTCTTT. Translating gives CASSQDRGTEAFF.

The chain joins TRBV7-2 to TRBJ1-4, with D tentatively TRBD1 (6 bases). Germline values: CDR1 SGHTA, CDR2 FQGNSA. This CDR3 is built from 15 residues. V dropped 6 bases and J dropped 2 bases, with 13 bases sitting between them. The CDR3: CASRDHRETNEKLFF. CDR3 in DNA: TGTGCCAGCAGGGACCACAGGGAGACTAATGAAAAACTGTTTTTT.

This chain connects TRBV2 to TRBJ1-4; a weak D match, TRBD1 (5 bases). CDR3 length equals 15 residues. Germline V gene lookup returns CDR1 SNHLY and CDR2 FYNNEI. The V end lost 2 bases, the J end lost 8 bases, and 15 bases lay between the germline ends. Here the CDR3 reads CASSERGTLWEKLFF. CDR3 bases: TGTGCCAGCAGTGAAAGAGGGACCCTATGGGAAAAACTGTTTTTT.

This clone was detected once. The rearrangement joins TRBV28 to TRBJ2-2, with D tentatively TRBD1 (7 bases). CDR1 and CDR2 (germline): MDHEN, SYDVKM. Trimming took off 3 bases at V and 5 bases at J, with 13 bases between the two ends. This CDR3 contains 15 residues. The CDR3 region has the DNA TGTGCCAGCAGTTTTAACAGGGGAGGAACCGGGGAGCTGTTTTTT. Residues: CASSFNRGGTGELFF.

The V call is TRBV4-3, the J call TRBJ1-1; no firm D call. The CDR3 has 14 amino acids. CDR1 LGHNA and CDR2 YSLEER come from the germline V gene. The V end lost 4 bases, the J end lost 3 bases, and 12 bases lay between the germline ends. CDR3 DNA: TGCGCCAGCAGCCCCCTGGAGGGAGACACTGAAGCTTTCTTT. Translated, it gives CASSPLEGDTEAFF.

The CDR3 nucleotides read TGTGCCAGCAGTTTGGACAGGGGTAGGGGGGACCAGTACTTC. Translating gives CASSLDRGRGDQYF. The V call is TRBV28, the J call TRBJ2-5; 9 bases agree with TRBD1. The CDR3 length is 14 residues. In germline, CDR1 is MDHEN, CDR2 SYDVKM. V gave up 3 bases and J gave up 10 bases; unmatched junction bases: 9.

CDR3 loop: CAISPNDRGSYNEQFF. DNA of the CDR3: TGTGCCATCAGTCCTAACGACAGGGGCTCCTACAATGAGCAGTTCTTC. The V and J genes are TRBV10-3 and TRBJ2-1; TRBD1 matches at 8 bases. This CDR3 comprises 16 residues. Germline CDR1 is ENHRY and CDR2 is SYGVKD. With V trimmed by 5 bases and J by 0 bases, 6 bases remained unmatched.

As DNA, the CDR3 is TGTGCCAGCAGTATCTCCACACCTGGCACTGAAGCTTTCTTT. This codes for CASSISTPGTEAFF. The gene calls are TRBV7-9 and TRBJ1-1, with D hard to call. The CDR3 is 14 residues long. Trimming cost V 6 bases and J 4 bases, with 15 bases left between them. Germline lookup yields CDR1 SEHNR and CDR2 FQNEAQ (reference sequence).

V and J are TRBV11-3 and TRBJ2-2, with D possibly matching TRBD1 (6 bases). The V gene's germline CDR1 is SGHNT and CDR2 YENEEA. Between the trimmed V and J ends, which lost 3 bases and 4 bases, there was a span of 12 bases. This CDR3 is 15 amino acids long. The chain's CDR3 is CASSFGGGRTGELFF. The CDR3 DNA is TGTGCCAGCAGCTTTGGGGGCGGACGCACCGGGGAGCTGTTTTTT.

The chain uses TRBV5-1 and TRBJ1-3; D is unresolved. Germline values: CDR1 SGHRS, CDR2 YFSETQ. The CDR3 contains 14 residues. Trimming stripped 4 bases from V and 7 bases from J, with 15 bases between. CDR3 residues: CASSTQSLGNTIYF. The CDR3 DNA follows: TGCGCCAGCAGCACCCAATCCCTAGGGAACACCATATATTTT.

The chain uses TRBV30 and TRBJ1-5; no clear D. Trimming shortened V by 3 bases and J by 5 bases, and 14 bases separated the two germline ends. Germline CDR1 GTSNPN, CDR2 SVGIG (reference sequence). There are 14 residues in the CDR3. DNA of the CDR3: TGTGCCTGGAGCGGTACCAACCAGGATCAGCCCCAGCATTTT. Protein sequence: CAWSGTNQDQPQHF.

CDR3 in amino acids: CASSASNRGETQYF. CDR3 nucleotides: TGTGCCAGCAGCGCCTCAAACAGGGGGGAGACCCAGTACTTC. The rearrangement joins TRBV9 to TRBJ2-5; TRBD1 aligns across 8 bases. Germline V gene sequence: CDR1 SGDLS, CDR2 YYNGEE. There are 14 residues in the CDR3. Trimming at V came to 3 bases and at J to 5 bases, leaving 6 bases not matched to a gene.